Below, 4 T cell receptor beta chains from the same sample are listed, as sequenced in a study of blood T cell repertoires in COVID-19. The assay was immunoSEQ multiplex PCR, and TCRdb's table has in-frame clones only and misses some. The sample consists of fewer than 70,000 clones, roughly 90% of them appearing once. The sequencing sample was made of peripheral blood. The source of these receptors is a human donor in a cohort sampled during active COVID-19.

The chain combines TRBV5-5 with TRBJ1-2, with TRBD1 matching over 7 bases. J was trimmed by 0 bases and V by 3 bases; bases with no gene match: 5. The CDR3 has 15 residues. Germline CDR1 and CDR2: SGHKS and YYEKEE (reference sequence). CDR3 coding DNA: TGTGCCAGCAGCTCAGGGACAGCCGCTAACTATGGCTACACCTTC. Protein sequence: CASSSGTAANYGYTF.

This chain joins TRBV18 and TRBJ2-7; the match to TRBD2 covers 11 bases. This CDR3 is 16 amino acids long. Losses at the gene ends were 2 bases for V and 0 bases for J; bases not matched to a gene: 3. Germline CDR1 is KGHSH and CDR2 is LQKENI. CDR3 region: CASSPVAGGSSYEQYF. The CDR3 region has the DNA TGTGCCAGCTCACCAGTAGCGGGGGGGAGCTCCTACGAGCAGTACTTC.

The DNA for the CDR3 is TGCGCCAGCAGCTTGGATGGTCGGTCAGGCGACTCCTACGAGCAGTACTTC. Amino acid sequence: CASSLDGRSGDSYEQYF. This sequence joins TRBV5-1 and TRBJ2-7; no definite D call. V lost 0 bases and J 0 bases, leaving 16 bases between the germline ends. CDR3 length: 17 residues. From germline, CDR1 is SGHRS and CDR2 YFSETQ.

The gene calls are TRBV9 and TRBJ2-3; 8 bases fit TRBD1. V lost 0 bases to trimming and J lost 7 bases; unmatched junction nucleotides: 7. The germline gives CDR1 SGDLS, CDR2 YYNGEE. The CDR3 is 15 amino acids. The CDR3 DNA sequence: TGTGCCAGCAGCGTAGGTCAGGGGGCTCAGCATACGCAGTATTTT. This gives the protein CASSVGQGAQHTQYF.